Included here is one T cell receptor beta chain sequence, with context. V dropped 3 bases and J dropped 3 bases, with 12 bases sitting between them. Germline V CDR1 and CDR2: SEHNR, FQNEAQ (reference sequence). The CDR3 sequence is 15 residues long. This sample stems from a study of cytomegalovirus exposure and HLA in healthy donors. The data were produced by immunoSEQ multiplex PCR, yet TCRdb's version contains in-frame clones alone and is incomplete. The table lists tens of thousands of clones, 85% to 95% of them singletons, with around 2% in the top ten. The receptor was isolated from a man between 18 and 29 years old in good health and CMV-seronegative. V and J are TRBV7-9 and TRBJ2-1; D is ambiguous. Sequencing was performed on PBMCs. CDR3 nucleotide sequence: TGTGCCAGCAGCTTTCTCTCGGAGCTCTACAATGAGCAGTTCTTC. Encoded protein: CASSFLSELYNEQFF.